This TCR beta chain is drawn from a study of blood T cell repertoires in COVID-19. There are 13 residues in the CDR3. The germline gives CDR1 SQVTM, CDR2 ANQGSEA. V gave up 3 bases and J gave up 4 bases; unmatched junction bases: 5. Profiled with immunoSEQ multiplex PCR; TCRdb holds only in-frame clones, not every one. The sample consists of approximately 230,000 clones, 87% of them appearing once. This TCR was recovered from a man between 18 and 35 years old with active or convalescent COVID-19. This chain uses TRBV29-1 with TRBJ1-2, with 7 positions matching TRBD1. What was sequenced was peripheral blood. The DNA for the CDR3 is TGCAGCGTTGACCCAGGGGGAGGCTATGGCTACACCTTC. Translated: CSVDPGGGYGYTF.